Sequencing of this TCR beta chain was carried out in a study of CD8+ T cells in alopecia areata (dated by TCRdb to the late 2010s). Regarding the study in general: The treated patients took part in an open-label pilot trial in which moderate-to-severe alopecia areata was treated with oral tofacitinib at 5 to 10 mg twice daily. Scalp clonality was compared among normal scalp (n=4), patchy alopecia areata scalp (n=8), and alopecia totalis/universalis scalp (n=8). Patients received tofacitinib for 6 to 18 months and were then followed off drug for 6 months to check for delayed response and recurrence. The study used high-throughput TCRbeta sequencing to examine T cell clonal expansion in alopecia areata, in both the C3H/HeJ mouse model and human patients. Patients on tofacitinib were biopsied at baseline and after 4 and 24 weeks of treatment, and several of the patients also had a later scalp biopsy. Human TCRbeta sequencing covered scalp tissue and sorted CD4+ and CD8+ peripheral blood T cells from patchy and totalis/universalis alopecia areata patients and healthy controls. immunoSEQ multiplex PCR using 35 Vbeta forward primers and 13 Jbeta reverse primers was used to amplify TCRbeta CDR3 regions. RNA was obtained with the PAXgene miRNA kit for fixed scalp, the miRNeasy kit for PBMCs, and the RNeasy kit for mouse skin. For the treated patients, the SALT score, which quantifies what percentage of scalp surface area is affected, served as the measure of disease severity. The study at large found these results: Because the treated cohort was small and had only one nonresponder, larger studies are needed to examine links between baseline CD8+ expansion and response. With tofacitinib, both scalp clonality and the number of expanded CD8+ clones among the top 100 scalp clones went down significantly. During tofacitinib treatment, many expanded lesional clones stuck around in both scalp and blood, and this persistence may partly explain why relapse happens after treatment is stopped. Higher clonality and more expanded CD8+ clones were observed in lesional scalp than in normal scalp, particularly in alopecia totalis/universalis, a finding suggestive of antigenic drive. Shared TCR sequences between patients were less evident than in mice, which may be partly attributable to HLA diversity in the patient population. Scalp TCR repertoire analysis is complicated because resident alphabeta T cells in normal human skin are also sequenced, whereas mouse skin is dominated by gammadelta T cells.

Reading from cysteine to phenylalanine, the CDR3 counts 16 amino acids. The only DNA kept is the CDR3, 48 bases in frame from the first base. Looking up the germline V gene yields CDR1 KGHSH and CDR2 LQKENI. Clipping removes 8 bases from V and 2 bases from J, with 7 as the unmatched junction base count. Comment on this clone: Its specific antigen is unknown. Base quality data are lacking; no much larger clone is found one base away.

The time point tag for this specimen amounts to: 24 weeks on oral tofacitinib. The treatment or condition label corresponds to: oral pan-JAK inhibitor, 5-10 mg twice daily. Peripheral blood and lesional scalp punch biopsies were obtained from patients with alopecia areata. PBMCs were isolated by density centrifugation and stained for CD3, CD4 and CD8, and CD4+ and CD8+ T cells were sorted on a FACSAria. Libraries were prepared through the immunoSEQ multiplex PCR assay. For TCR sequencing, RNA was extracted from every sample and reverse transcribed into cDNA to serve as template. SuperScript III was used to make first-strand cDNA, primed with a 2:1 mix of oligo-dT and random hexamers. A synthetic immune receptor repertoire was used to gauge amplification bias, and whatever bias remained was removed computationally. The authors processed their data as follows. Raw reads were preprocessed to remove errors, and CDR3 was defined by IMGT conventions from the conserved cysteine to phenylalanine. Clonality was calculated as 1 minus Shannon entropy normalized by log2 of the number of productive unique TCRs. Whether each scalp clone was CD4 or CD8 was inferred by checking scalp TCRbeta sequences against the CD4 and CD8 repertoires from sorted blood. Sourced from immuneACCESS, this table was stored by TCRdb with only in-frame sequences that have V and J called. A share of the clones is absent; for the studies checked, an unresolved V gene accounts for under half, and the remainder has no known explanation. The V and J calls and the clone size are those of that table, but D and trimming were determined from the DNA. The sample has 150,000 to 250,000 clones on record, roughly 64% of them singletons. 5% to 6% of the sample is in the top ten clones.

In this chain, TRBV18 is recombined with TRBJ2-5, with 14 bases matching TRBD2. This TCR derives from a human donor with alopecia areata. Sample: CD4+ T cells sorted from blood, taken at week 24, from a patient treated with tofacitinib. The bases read TGTGCCAGCCACCCGGGACTAGCGGGGGCTCAAGAGACCCAGTACTTC. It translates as CASHPGLAGAQETQYF.